The 28 T cell receptor beta chains below all came from one sample that was sequenced in a study of blood T cell repertoires in COVID-19. Clones were sequenced by immunoSEQ multiplex PCR, and TCRdb holds only the in-frame ones, with some missing. Counted here are approximately 240,000 clones, approximately 80% occurring once; the ten biggest clones make up 1.3%. The sample consisted of PBMCs or T cells enriched from blood (not recorded which). The receptors stem from a woman in her thirties or forties with acute COVID-19.

The J gene is TRBJ1-1, the V gene TRBV15; D unresolved. Trimming removed 0 bases at V and 5 bases at J, with 7 bases between. The CDR3 is 13 amino acids. Per the germline V gene, CDR1 is LNHNV and CDR2 is YYDKDF (reference sequence). CDR3 bases: TGTGCCACCAGCAGAGAGCGGGGAACTGAAGCTTTCTTT. Its protein is CATSRERGTEAFF.

This clone is judged medium-sized. The junction shows a germline mismatch at one end, possibly a read error. This chain connects TRBV4-2 to TRBJ2-3, with a tentative D call TRBD1 (8 bases). Germline V gene sequence: CDR1 LGHNA, CDR2 YNFKEQ. This CDR3 is built from 16 residues. The CDR3, as DNA: TGTGCCAGCAGTCAAGATACCCAGGGGGCGGGGGTGACGCAGTATTTT. It yields the protein CASSQDTQGAGVTQYF.

V usage is TRBV24-1 and J usage is TRBJ2-1; D may be TRBD2 (5 bases). Germline CDR1 KGHDR, CDR2 SFDVKD. The V and J ends lost 4 bases and 6 bases respectively, with 12 bases between them. The CDR3 length is 14 residues. CDR3 amino acids: CATSETTWRNEQFF. As DNA, the CDR3 is TGTGCCACCAGTGAGACTACATGGCGCAATGAGCAGTTCTTC.

CDR3 sequence reads: CASSPDGGYEQYF. As DNA, the CDR3 is TGTGCCAGCAGTCCCGACGGCGGGTACGAGCAGTACTTC. The V and J genes are TRBV2 and TRBJ2-7, with D possibly being TRBD2 (5 bases). Germline lookup yields CDR1 SNHLY and CDR2 FYNNEI. V was cut by 5 bases and J by 4 bases, with 12 bases left in between. This CDR3 is 13 amino acids long.

The gene calls are TRBV3-1 (or the pseudogene TRBV3-2) and TRBJ1-5; 9 bases match TRBD1. J was trimmed by 2 bases and V by 5 bases; bases with no gene match: 7. The germline CDR1 and CDR2 sequences are LGHDT and YNNKEL (reference sequence). This CDR3 has 16 amino acids. CDR3 sequence reads: CASSKSTGGRNQPQHF. The CDR3 region has the DNA TGTGCCAGCAGCAAGAGTACAGGGGGCCGCAATCAGCCCCAGCATTTT.

This clone was seen only once. The chain is built from TRBV21-1 and TRBJ2-5; TRBD1, as called in the table, went unchecked against the DNA. TRBV21-1 has pseudogene status. This CDR3 region has 16 residues. CDR3: CASSKRGQGARETQYF. CDR3 coding DNA: TGTGCCAGCAGCAAAAGGGGACAGGGGGCCAGGGAGACCCAGTACTTC.

V gene TRBV2 combines with J gene TRBJ2-1, with 13 positions matching TRBD2. The V gene end was trimmed by 11 bases and the J gene end by 1 base; junction bases not matched to a gene: 17. The CDR3 consists of 19 residues. Germline lookup yields CDR1 SNHLY and CDR2 FYNNEI. The CDR3 here is CAVTGGLAGLRGSYNEQFF. The CDR3 region has the DNA TGTGCCGTAACGGGGGGACTAGCGGGACTACGGGGATCCTACAATGAGCAGTTCTTC.

This chain links TRBV24-1 with TRBJ2-5, with D possibly being TRBD2 (5 bases). V lost 6 bases, J lost 6 bases, and 10 bases lay in between. Per the germline V gene, CDR1 is KGHDR and CDR2 is SFDVKD. The CDR3 consists of 12 residues. The CDR3 reads CATSYGGQTQYF. The CDR3 nucleotides are TGTGCCACCAGTTACGGAGGACAGACCCAGTACTTC.

The CDR3 sequence: CASSLRDRGNHEQYF. DNA for the CDR3: TGTGCCAGCAGCCTCCGGGACAGGGGGAACCACGAGCAGTACTTC. The chain carries TRBV7-9 and TRBJ2-7; 11 bases are shared with TRBD1. CDR1 is SEHNR, CDR2 FQNEAQ, per germline (reference sequence). The CDR3 runs to 15 residues. V lost 5 bases, J lost 5 bases, and 8 bases stayed unmatched.

The gene calls are TRBV7-8 and TRBJ2-1; possibly TRBD1 for D (5 bases). Per germline, CDR1 SGHVS and CDR2 FQNEAQ. Trimming pared 4 bases from V and 1 base from J, leaving 14 bases between. This CDR3 spans 16 amino acids. CDR3 in DNA: TGTGCCAGCAGCTCCAATCACAGGCCTTCCTACAATGAGCAGTTCTTC. It encodes CASSSNHRPSYNEQFF. Full variable domain (outside the CDR3, taken from reference TRBV7-8 and TRBJ2-1): GAGVSQSPRYKVAKRGQDVALRCDPISGHVSLFWYQQALGQGPEFLTYFQNEAQLDKSGLPSDRFFAERPEGSVSTLKIQRTQQEDSAVYLCASSSNHRPSYNEQFFGPGTRLTVL.

The CDR3 nucleotides are TGTGCCAGCAGCTTGATGACAGACCGGCAGTACTTC. Translating gives CASSLMTDRQYF. The gene calls are TRBV7-2 and TRBJ2-7; the D gene is possibly TRBD1 (5 bases). CDR1 and CDR2 from the germline V gene are SGHTA and FQGNSA. V lost 3 bases, J lost 9 bases, and 12 bases lay in between. The CDR3 spans 12 residues.

V gene TRBV19 combines with J gene TRBJ2-7, with unresolved D. V was clipped by 9 bases and J by 7 bases, with 19 bases between them. Germline V gene sequence: CDR1 LNHDA, CDR2 SQIVND (reference sequence). The CDR3 length is 13 residues. The chain's CDR3 is CARTRSNLGEQYF. DNA of the CDR3: TGTGCCAGAACCCGGTCCAACCTCGGGGAGCAGTACTTC.

CDR3 amino acids: CASKRLGLAGGSTDTQYF. The CDR3 nucleotides read TGTGCCAGCAAACGGCTAGGACTAGCGGGAGGAAGCACAGATACGCAGTATTTT. This sequence joins TRBV27 and TRBJ2-3; 14 bases align to TRBD2. Unmatched junction bases numbered 9, after V lost 7 bases and J lost 0 bases. The CDR3 runs 18 residues. Germline assignment: CDR1 MNHEY and CDR2 SMNVEV (reference sequence).

This clone was seen only a few times. This chain joins TRBV29-1 and TRBJ2-5; weak D call: TRBD2 (6 bases). The V end was cut by 3 bases, the J end by 4 bases, with 12 bases between. This CDR3 is 13 amino acids long. CDR1 is SQVTM and CDR2 is ANQGSEA in the germline V gene. The DNA for the CDR3 is TGCAGCGTTGACGGGAGTCGGGGAGAGACCCAGTACTTC. It yields the protein CSVDGSRGETQYF.

The rearrangement links TRBV10-1 to TRBJ2-1; 10 nucleotides align to TRBD2. From germline, CDR1 is WNHNN and CDR2 SYGVQD (reference sequence). Trimming cost V 3 bases and J 6 bases; bases outside gene matches: 5. The CDR3 spans 15 residues. CDR3: CASSDGTSVFNEQFF. Written as DNA, the CDR3 is TGCGCCAGCAGTGACGGGACTAGCGTGTTCAATGAGCAGTTCTTC.

The chain recombines TRBV28 with TRBJ2-7; 9 bases match TRBD1. V was pared by 10 bases and J by 5 bases, with 9 bases of the junction left unmatched. Germline assignment: CDR1 MDHEN and CDR2 SYDVKM. The CDR3 totals 13 residues. This CDR3 is CATEKTGGNEQYF. In nucleotides, the CDR3 is TGTGCCACAGAGAAGACAGGGGGGAACGAGCAGTACTTC.

The rearrangement uses TRBV30 and TRBJ1-6; D unresolved. The CDR3 contains 16 residues. Germline V gene data show CDR1 as GTSNPN and CDR2 as SVGIG (reference sequence). The germline V and J ends were trimmed by 1 base and 0 bases, with 10 bases remaining between them. The DNA of the CDR3 is TGTGCCTGGAGTGAAAAGTCGGGCTCCTATAATTCACCCCTCCACTTT. This translates into CAWSEKSGSYNSPLHF. The entire variable domain, with the rest obtained from reference TRBV30 and TRBJ1-6, is as follows: SQTIHQWPATLVQPVGSPLSLECTVEGTSNPNLYWYRQAAGRGLQLLFYSVGIGQISSEVPQNLSASRPQDRQFILSSKKLLLSDSGFYLCAWSEKSGSYNSPLHFGNGTRLTVT.

V is TRBV28 and J is TRBJ2-7; unclear D gene. Germline V gene data show CDR1 as MDHEN and CDR2 as SYDVKM. Trimming left V 1 base short and J 0 bases short, with 16 bases between. The CDR3 contains 17 residues. The CDR3 DNA reads TGTGCCAGCAGTTTATTCTCTGAGAGCAGGATCTCCTACGAGCAGTACTTC. This gives the protein CASSLFSESRISYEQYF.

This chain uses TRBV19 with TRBJ2-2, with no clear D. Per germline, CDR1 LNHDA and CDR2 SQIVND (reference sequence). Deletions cut 3 bases from V and 6 bases from J, with 5 bases between. This CDR3 is 12 amino acids long. Written as DNA, the CDR3 is TGTGCCAGTAGTATTTTCGCCGGGGAGCTGTTTTTT. Encoded protein: CASSIFAGELFF.

The J gene is TRBJ1-2, the V gene TRBV30; D not certain. CDR1 GTSNPN and CDR2 SVGIG come from the germline V gene (reference sequence). The CDR3 has 15 residues. The V and J ends lost 0 bases and 0 bases respectively, with 11 bases between them. CDR3 nucleotides: TGTGCCTGGAGTGTAGGGAGCCGAGCTAACTATGGCTACACCTTC. It translates to CAWSVGSRANYGYTF.

The chain couples TRBV6-5 to TRBJ1-1; D call uncertain. V was pared by 7 bases and J by 3 bases, with 12 bases between. Per the germline V gene, CDR1 is MNHEY and CDR2 is SVGAGI. The CDR3 spans 13 residues. The CDR3 coding sequence is TGTGCCAGCATATCTCCGGGGTACACTGAAGCTTTCTTT. This translates into CASISPGYTEAFF.

The rearrangement uses TRBV18 and TRBJ1-2; D is ambiguous. Trimming removed 3 bases from V and 2 bases from J, with 7 bases in between. The germline V gene has CDR1 KGHSH and CDR2 LQKENI. This CDR3 has 13 amino acids. As DNA, the CDR3 is TGTGCCAGCTCACCCCGAGAAAACTATGGCTACACCTTC. Translating gives CASSPRENYGYTF.

The V gene is TRBV15, the J gene TRBJ1-4, with 9 bases that match TRBD1. Germline-derived CDR1 and CDR2 are LNHNV and YYDKDF (reference sequence). The ends lost 2 bases at V and 0 bases at J; junction bases unmatched: 7. The CDR3 spans 18 residues. Here the CDR3 reads CATSRRTGGRTTNEKLFF. CDR3 nucleotides: TGTGCCACCAGCAGAAGAACAGGGGGCCGTACAACTAATGAAAAACTGTTTTTT.

This clone came up a few times. This chain links TRBV9 with TRBJ1-6; D not resolved. CDR3 size: 14 residues. The V gene lost 3 bases and the J gene lost 2 bases, with 6 bases spanning the gap. Germline CDR1 SGDLS, CDR2 YYNGEE. The CDR3 is CASSAAAYNSPLHF. The CDR3 nucleotides are TGTGCCAGCAGCGCCGCGGCCTATAATTCACCCCTCCACTTT.

The chain joins TRBV4-2 to TRBJ1-2; maybe TRBD1 (6 bases). With 2 bases removed from V and 6 bases from J, the gap between germline ends came to 13 bases. CDR3 length: 14 amino acids. Germline V gene lookup returns CDR1 LGHNA and CDR2 YNFKEQ. The CDR3 DNA reads as TGTGCCAGCAGCCAAATACAGGGAGTGAATGGCTACACCTTC. Its protein product is CASSQIQGVNGYTF.

V and J are TRBV7-7 and TRBJ2-6; 10 bases line up with TRBD1. This CDR3 is 17 amino acids long. The V segment lost 5 bases and the J segment 2 bases; nucleotides outside the gene matches: 6. Looked up from germline, CDR1 is SSHAT and CDR2 is FNYEAQ (reference sequence). The CDR3 here is CASSPRDRGAGANVLTF. The CDR3 DNA follows: TGTGCCAGCAGCCCCCGGGACAGGGGAGCTGGGGCCAACGTCCTGACTTTC.

The V call is TRBV6-1, the J call TRBJ2-1; 11 positions match TRBD2. The V gene's germline CDR1 is MNHNS and CDR2 SASEGT. The length of the CDR3 is 16 residues. V gave up 3 bases and J gave up 6 bases; unmatched junction bases: 7. The CDR3 loop reads CASSDIAGGSINEQFF. CDR3 DNA: TGTGCCAGCAGTGATATAGCGGGAGGGTCTATCAATGAGCAGTTCTTC.

The rearrangement uses TRBV30 and TRBJ1-1; 7 nucleotides line up with TRBD1. The V gene's germline CDR1 is GTSNPN and CDR2 SVGIG (reference sequence). The ends lost 6 bases at V and 0 bases at J; junction bases unmatched: 7. The CDR3 loop spans 14 amino acids. CDR3 residues: CACGGDSLNTEAFF. In nucleotides, the CDR3 is TGTGCCTGTGGCGGGGACAGCCTGAACACTGAAGCTTTCTTT.